The present T cell receptor (beta chain) was sequenced within a study of long-term antiretroviral therapy in people with HIV. Study observations and caveats: Relative to transplant donor controls, diversity remained lower despite increasing after ART. Controls had broader CDR3 length ranges than HIV repertoires did.

The authors ran the immunoSEQ assay, v3.0, at survey level. Method: immunoSEQ multiplex PCR; TCRdb's copy keeps in-frame clones and lacks some. This table holds roughly 11,000 clones, roughly 90% found once. The CDR3 covers 15 residues. Trimming removed 0 bases from V and 5 bases from J; junction bases left unmatched: 7. Germline CDR1 reads SGDLS; CDR2 reads YYNGEE. Concerning this clone itself: Its antigen is as yet unknown.

The TCR originated in a woman aged 40-49 years with HIV. Specimen: unsorted PBMCs, collected 0.2 years before starting antiretroviral therapy. This chain links TRBV9 with TRBJ1-1; 7 nucleotides match TRBD1. CDR3 protein: CASSVATGRGTEAFF. CDR3 DNA sequence: TGTGCCAGCAGCGTAGCGACAGGGAGAGGAACTGAAGCTTTCTTT.